This T cell receptor beta chain came from a study of CD8+ T cells in alopecia areata. Study results and caveats: Scalp samples also yield sequences from resident alphabeta T cells of normal skin. There were many expanded lesional clones persisting in scalp and blood during tofacitinib.

On this clone: Its antigen is as yet unknown.

CDR1 and CDR2 from the germline V gene are LNHDA and SQIVND (reference sequence). The trim removed 5 bases at V and 8 bases at J, leaving 8 bases unmatched. This CDR3 is 16 amino acids long. Once RNA had been extracted, it was reverse transcribed into cDNA to act as the sequencing template. The method was immunoSEQ multiplex PCR; TCRdb's version includes in-frame clones alone and lacks a portion of them. The top ten hold less than 3.5% of the sample, which has 190,000 or so clones, 60% seen once. The treatment here: oral pan-JAK inhibitor, 5-10 mg twice daily. The chain couples TRBV19 to TRBJ1-6, with 11 bases that match TRBD1. The source is a human donor with alopecia areata. Source: CD4+ T cells sorted from blood, taken at week 4, from a patient treated with tofacitinib. The CDR3 region is CASSLRTGGGHSPLHF. In nucleotides, the CDR3 is TGTGCCAGTAGTCTCCGGACAGGGGGCGGTCATTCACCCCTCCACTTT.